The 32 T cell receptor beta chains listed next were all sequenced from one sample in a study of control samples from healthy donors and cancer patients. Clones were sequenced by immunoSEQ multiplex PCR, and TCRdb holds only the in-frame ones, with some missing. The table has about 35,000 clones, about 86% seen once; the top ten hold approximately 1.5%. The sample taken for sequencing was PBMCs. Receptors were obtained from a woman in her thirties or forties with lung cancer.

V and J are TRBV7-2 and TRBJ1-5; D may be TRBD1 (6 bases). The CDR3 runs to 14 residues. In germline, CDR1 is SGHTA, CDR2 FQGNSA. V was pared by 2 bases and J by 7 bases, with 12 bases between. The CDR3 sequence: CASSLRQGRQPQHF. CDR3 bases: TGTGCCAGCAGCTTACGTCAGGGGAGACAGCCCCAGCATTTT.

The rearrangement joins TRBV5-8 to TRBJ2-1, with unresolved D. The CDR3 consists of 15 residues. The germline V gene encodes CDR1 SGHTS and CDR2 YDEGEE. V lost 2 bases and J lost 0, with 9 bases in between. The CDR3 nucleotides are TGTGCCAGCAGCTTTACCGGAAGCTCCTACAATGAGCAGTTCTTC. It translates to CASSFTGSSYNEQFF.

This clone was counted between two and nine times. The chain has TRBV7-2 and TRBJ1-6, with D perhaps TRBD1 (6 bases). V lost 3 bases and J lost 7, with 10 bases in between. The germline gives CDR1 SGHTA, CDR2 FQGNSA. The length of the CDR3 is 14 residues. CDR3 region: CASSFRGRNSPLHF. CDR3 DNA sequence: TGTGCCAGCAGCTTCAGGGGCCGGAATTCACCCCTCCACTTT.

This clone was observed a handful of times. The rearrangement joins TRBV2 to TRBJ2-3, with 9 bases aligning to TRBD2. CDR1 and CDR2 from the germline V gene are SNHLY and FYNNEI. Trimming at V came to 7 bases and at J to 6 bases, leaving 8 bases not matched to a gene. CDR3 length: 14 residues. CDR3 bases: TGTGCCAGCAACGGGCGGGGGGGGATCGATACGCAGTATTTT. This gives the protein CASNGRGGIDTQYF.

This rearrangement joins TRBV6-5 to TRBJ2-1; 13 nucleotides agree with TRBD2. The CDR3 runs to 15 residues. J gave up 7 bases and V 5 bases, and 5 bases lay outside the gene matches. The germline CDR1 and CDR2 sequences are MNHEY and SVGAGI. The CDR3 DNA sequence: TGTGCCAGCAGTAAGACTAGCGGGGGGTCAAATGAGCAGTTCTTC. Translation gives CASSKTSGGSNEQFF.

The chain carries TRBV9 and TRBJ2-7; weak D call: TRBD1 (6 bases). Trimming took 0 bases from V and 4 from J, leaving 11 bases between them. The CDR3 is made up of 14 amino acids. CDR1 is SGDLS and CDR2 is YYNGEE in the germline V gene. The CDR3 reads CASSVAGTTYEQYF. CDR3 in DNA: TGTGCCAGCAGCGTAGCCGGGACAACGTACGAGCAGTACTTC.

This chain connects TRBV6-2 or TRBV6-3 to TRBJ1-2; D is unclear. The CDR3 extends over 12 amino acids. Per germline, CDR1 MNHEY and CDR2 SVGEGT. Between the trimmed V and J ends, which lost 8 bases and 0 bases, there was a span of 7 bases. For the CDR3, the DNA is TGTGCCAGCCGCCGAGCTAACTATGGCTACACCTTC. It yields the protein CASRRANYGYTF.

The V gene is TRBV6-5, the J gene TRBJ1-4; D is unresolved. This CDR3 region has 12 residues. The germline gives CDR1 MNHEY, CDR2 SVGAGI. The V gene lost 8 bases and the J gene lost 8 bases, with 12 bases spanning the gap. The DNA for the CDR3 is TGTGCCAGCTCCCCGGAGGGAGAAAAACTGTTTTTT. Its translation: CASSPEGEKLFF.

J is TRBJ1-1 and V is TRBV4-3; D is possibly TRBD1 (5 bases). Deletions cut 0 bases from V and 0 bases from J, with 26 bases between. Germline values: CDR1 LGHNA, CDR2 YSLEER. This CDR3 has 21 amino acids. Written as DNA, the CDR3 is TGCGCCAGCAGCCAAGATATAGTCTTCGAGGACAAGACTCGGATGAACACTGAAGCTTTCTTT. Translation: CASSQDIVFEDKTRMNTEAFF.

The sample holds a few counts of this clone. The chain is built from TRBV21-1 and TRBJ2-7; no DNA check was done on the table's D call, TRBD1. TRBV21-1 represents a pseudogene. The CDR3 runs 15 residues. The CDR3 reads CASSKARDRQYEQYF. CDR3 in DNA: TGTGCCAGCAGCAAAGCGCGGGACAGGCAGTACGAGCAGTACTTC.

The rearrangement joins TRBV7-9 to TRBJ1-1; TRBD1 is a possible D gene (6 bases). From germline, CDR1 is SEHNR and CDR2 FQNEAQ (reference sequence). Deletions cut 6 bases from V and 1 base from J, with 12 bases between. The CDR3 contains 14 residues. For the CDR3, the DNA is TGTGCCAGCAGGATTAACAGGGAGAACACTGAAGCTTTCTTT. Its protein product is CASRINRENTEAFF.

The chain combines TRBV7-2 with TRBJ2-5; D gene unclear. V was shortened by 5 bases and J by 5 bases, with 18 bases between the two germline ends. The V gene's germline CDR1 is SGHTA and CDR2 FQGNSA. The length of the CDR3 is 15 residues. The CDR3 protein is CASSDSLVRQETQYF. In DNA, the CDR3 is TGTGCCAGCAGCGATTCCCTAGTTCGGCAGGAGACCCAGTACTTC.

This chain uses TRBV4-1 with TRBJ2-7; 10 bases are a match to TRBD1. CDR1 and CDR2 from the germline V gene are MGHRA and YSYEKL. V lost 1 base to trimming and J lost 3 bases; unmatched junction nucleotides: 6. The length of the CDR3 is 16 residues. DNA of the CDR3: TGCGCCAGCAGCCAAGTTTCCGGGGACAGGGGCTACGAGCAGTACTTC. It encodes CASSQVSGDRGYEQYF.

On this clone itself: At one end, the junction sequence differs from germline, possibly due to a read error. The rearrangement links TRBV5-6 to TRBJ2-7, with D unclear. Germline CDR1 reads SGHDT; CDR2 reads YYEEEE. The CDR3 is 12 amino acids. The CDR3 DNA follows: TGTGCCAGCAGTTTACTATCCCGCGAGAATTTCTTC. It is translated as CASSLLSRENFF.

This clone was observed once. The chain has TRBV6-6 and TRBJ2-3; the match to TRBD2 covers 7 bases. The CDR3 runs 14 residues. V was pared by 5 bases and J by 6 bases, with 8 bases of the junction left unmatched. CDR1 and CDR2 from the germline V gene are MNHNY and SVGAGI (reference sequence). The CDR3 loop reads CASSPVGGIDTQYF. In DNA form, the CDR3 reads TGTGCCAGCAGTCCCGTCGGGGGGATCGATACGCAGTATTTT.

The chain joins TRBV11-2 to TRBJ1-4; D is uncertain. The ends were cut back, 1 base at V and 8 bases at J, with 5 bases in the middle. Germline CDR1 is SGHAT and CDR2 is FQNNGV. The CDR3 length is 12 residues. In DNA form, the CDR3 reads TGTGCCAGCAGCTTAGTAGGGGAAAAACTGTTTTTT. Its protein product is CASSLVGEKLFF.

The rearrangement uses TRBV2 and TRBJ2-4; possibly TRBD2 for D (7 bases). The CDR3 is 14 residues long. V was shortened by 1 base and J by 7 bases, with 11 bases between the two germline ends. From germline, CDR1 is SNHLY and CDR2 FYNNEI. CDR3 protein: CASSEVRGGNIQYF. CDR3 bases: TGTGCCAGCAGTGAAGTGAGGGGGGGTAACATTCAGTACTTC. Complete variable domain (other parts from reference TRBV2 and TRBJ2-4): EPEVTQTPSHQVTQMGQEVILRCVPISNHLYFYWYRQILGQKVEFLVSFYNNEISEKSEIFDDQFSVERPDGSNFTLKIRSTKLEDSAMYFCASSEVRGGNIQYFGAGTRLSVL.

The chain employs TRBV20-1 and TRBJ2-7; D is tentatively TRBD1 or TRBD2 (5 bases each). The CDR3 has 11 amino acids. CDR1 is DFQATT, CDR2 SNEGSKA, per germline (reference sequence). Trimming shortened V by 3 bases and J by 6 bases, and 9 bases separated the two germline ends. The CDR3 reads CSARGVGEQYF. DNA of the CDR3: TGCAGTGCTAGGGGGGTTGGCGAGCAGTACTTC.

This chain joins TRBV28 and TRBJ1-2, with 9 bases matching TRBD1. J gave up 7 bases and V 6 bases, and 6 bases lay outside the gene matches. The CDR3 is 13 amino acids. Germline-derived CDR1 and CDR2 are MDHEN and SYDVKM. CDR3 DNA sequence: TGTGCCAGCAGCCGGGGACAGGGCCTTGGCTACACCTTC. It encodes CASSRGQGLGYTF.

The chain joins TRBV9 to TRBJ1-6; the D is unclear. Trimming took 4 bases from V and 7 from J, leaving 18 bases between them. CDR1 is SGDLS, CDR2 YYNGEE, per germline. The CDR3 covers 16 residues. The CDR3 sequence: CASSPEIAGRNSPLHF. The CDR3 nucleotides read TGTGCCAGCAGCCCCGAAATCGCGGGCCGCAATTCACCCCTCCACTTT.

This chain connects TRBV6-5 to TRBJ1-2; no reliable D call. The V gene lost 11 bases and the J gene lost 0 bases, with 13 bases spanning the gap. Germline CDR1 reads MNHEY; CDR2 reads SVGAGI. This CDR3 comprises 13 residues. The DNA of the CDR3 is TGTGCCCGCCGACAAGGGCCTAACTATGGCTACACCTTC. As protein: CARRQGPNYGYTF.

V is TRBV5-4 and J is TRBJ2-5; D possibly uses TRBD1 or TRBD2 (6 bases each). Germline V gene lookup returns CDR1 SGHNT and CDR2 YYREEE (reference sequence). This CDR3 contains 14 residues. V gave up 4 bases and J gave up 2 bases, with 12 bases separating them. The CDR3: CASSGGGAQETQYF. The CDR3 DNA reads TGTGCCAGCAGCGGAGGGGGAGCTCAAGAGACCCAGTACTTC.

The chain has TRBV5-1 and TRBJ1-6, with 9 bases identical to TRBD1. This CDR3 comprises 14 residues. In germline, CDR1 is SGHRS, CDR2 YFSETQ. The V and J ends lost 4 bases and 8 bases, in that order; junction bases with no gene match: 4. The CDR3 here is CASSAGQGDSPLHF. CDR3 DNA: TGCGCCAGCAGCGCGGGACAGGGAGATTCACCCCTCCACTTT.

The genes are TRBV19 and TRBJ1-3; unclear D gene. The CDR3 has 15 amino acids. Germline CDR1 reads LNHDA; CDR2 reads SQIVND (reference sequence). V shed 0 bases and J shed 0 bases, with 6 bases lying between them. This CDR3 is CASSIDWSSGNTIYF. CDR3 bases: TGTGCCAGTAGTATAGACTGGAGCTCTGGAAACACCATATATTTT.

This sequence joins TRBV5-4 and TRBJ1-4; D not certain. V was pared by 4 bases and J by 8 bases, with 15 bases between. The CDR3 loop spans 14 amino acids. Germline V CDR1 and CDR2: SGHNT, YYREEE (reference sequence). In nucleotides, the CDR3 is TGTGCCAGCAGCCCACGCCCGGGCCACGAAAAACTGTTTTTT. It specifies CASSPRPGHEKLFF.

This chain links TRBV12-3 or TRBV12-4 with TRBJ2-5; 10 nucleotides match TRBD1. This CDR3 spans 12 amino acids. V lost 6 bases, J lost 7 bases, and 2 bases stayed unmatched. CDR3 in DNA: TGTGCCAGCAGAGGGACAGGGGCGACCCAGTACTTC. Protein sequence: CASRGTGATQYF.

As to this clone: The germline gene is not matched at one end of the junction; a read error may be the cause. The V call is TRBV27, the J call TRBJ1-1; D unresolved. CDR3 length: 14 amino acids. Germline CDR1 reads MNHEY; CDR2 reads SMNVEV (reference sequence). CDR3: CASRLSSLNTEAFF. CDR3 sequence (DNA): TGTGCCAGCAGGTTATCCAGCTTAAACACTGAAGCTTTCTTT.

V usage is TRBV5-1 and J usage is TRBJ2-5; D gene unclear. Germline V gives CDR1 SGHRS, CDR2 YFSETQ. Deletions cut 0 bases from V and 5 bases from J, with 8 bases between. CDR3 length: 13 amino acids. This CDR3 is CASSLGTGETQYF. CDR3 DNA sequence: TGCGCCAGCAGCTTGGGAACCGGGGAGACCCAGTACTTC. Together with reference TRBV5-1 and TRBJ2-5, the CDR3 gives the full variable domain: KAGVTQTPRYLIKTRGQQVTLSCSPISGHRSVSWYQQTPGQGLQFLFEYFSETQRNKGNFPGRFSGRQFSNSRSEMNVSTLELGDSALYLCASSLGTGETQYFGPGTRLLVL.

This clone is a singleton in its sample. This chain links TRBV4-2 with TRBJ2-3; D is possibly TRBD2 (8 bases). Trimming stripped 2 bases from V and 6 bases from J, with 21 bases between. CDR1 and CDR2 from the germline V gene are LGHNA and YNFKEQ. This CDR3 is built from 17 residues. This CDR3 reads CASSQRGGAGGADTQYF. In DNA, the CDR3 is TGTGCCAGCAGCCAAAGAGGGGGCGCGGGGGGTGCGGATACGCAGTATTTT.

The chain joins TRBV4-2 to TRBJ1-6, with a possible D match to TRBD1 (5 bases). This CDR3 region has 17 residues. Trimming removed 3 bases from V and 0 bases from J, with 12 bases in between. Per germline, CDR1 LGHNA and CDR2 YNFKEQ. CDR3 protein: CASSHWTSSSYNSPLHF. The CDR3 DNA is TGTGCCAGCAGCCACTGGACATCCAGCTCCTATAATTCACCCCTCCACTTT.

J is TRBJ1-5 and V is TRBV9; 7 bases map to TRBD1. V trimming: 3 bases; J trimming: 6 bases; junction bases outside the gene matches: 9. The CDR3 is 15 residues long. CDR1 and CDR2 from the germline V gene are SGDLS and YYNGEE. The CDR3 sequence: CASSASGGGGQPQHF. The CDR3 bases are TGTGCCAGCAGCGCGAGTGGAGGGGGCGGTCAGCCCCAGCATTTT. Complete variable domain (other parts from reference TRBV9 and TRBJ1-5): DSGVTQTPKHLITATGQRVTLRCSPRSGDLSVYWYQQSLDQGLQFLIQYYNGEERAKGNILERFSAQQFPDLHSELNLSSLELGDSALYFCASSASGGGGQPQHFGDGTRLSIL.

V gene TRBV19 combines with J gene TRBJ1-2, with D unclear. Germline values: CDR1 LNHDA, CDR2 SQIVND (reference sequence). The CDR3 has 12 amino acids. Trimming took 3 bases from V and 8 from J, leaving 10 bases between them. CDR3 region: CASSIRSGGYTF. The DNA of the CDR3 is TGTGCCAGTAGTATTCGATCGGGAGGCTACACCTTC.